This TCR beta chain was found in a study of vaccination effects on CD4 cells after COVID-19. The method was immunoSEQ multiplex PCR; TCRdb's version includes in-frame clones alone and lacks a portion of them. The data show roughly 36,000 clones, with under 85% seen just once and around 2.9% held by the top ten. On this clone: What it binds is unknown.

On roughly day 9 of culture, CD4+ T cells were separated out. This CDR3 spans 18 amino acids. Trimming took off 0 bases at V and 0 bases at J, with 16 bases between the two ends. The germline CDR1 and CDR2 sequences are MGHRA and YSYEKL. Findings and caveats of the study: The study found marked clonal contraction of infection- and vaccine-induced clones late after vaccination.

The source material was CD4+ T cells from PBMCs cultured without peptide, sampled before COVID-19 vaccination. The chain joins TRBV4-1 to TRBJ2-3; unclear D gene. The TCR originated in a human donor who received a COVID-19 vaccine. CDR3 in DNA: TGCGCCAGCAGCCAAGATTTGGGGAAGACTTCCAGCACAGATACGCAGTATTTT. Translating it yields CASSQDLGKTSSTDTQYF.